The 22 T cell receptor beta chains given below trace back to one sample, sequenced in a study of T cells in localized non-small cell lung cancer. The assay was immunoSEQ multiplex PCR, and TCRdb's table has in-frame clones only and misses some. The sample comprises roughly 61,000 clones, roughly 81% of which are singletons, and 4.7% rests with the top ten. The input for sequencing was PBMCs, taken before any cancer treatment. Every receptor here comes from a man aged 40 to 70 with stage II lung adenocarcinoma.

V is TRBV15 and J is TRBJ2-1, with D tentatively TRBD1 or TRBD2 (6 bases each). With 0 bases removed from V and 7 bases from J, the gap between germline ends came to 16 bases. Germline CDR1 reads LNHNV; CDR2 reads YYDKDF (reference sequence). The CDR3 loop spans 16 amino acids. The CDR3 region is CATSRDKGDWVNEQFF. Here the CDR3 DNA reads TGTGCCACCAGCAGAGATAAGGGGGACTGGGTTAATGAGCAGTTCTTC. The full variable domain, completed using reference TRBV15 and TRBJ2-1, is DAMVIQNPRYQVTQFGKPVTLSCSQTLNHNVMYWYQQKSSQAPKLLFHYYDKDFNNEADTPDNFQSRRPNTSFCFLDIRSPGLGDTAMYLCATSRDKGDWVNEQFFGPGTRLTVL.

The chain has TRBV4-1 and TRBJ1-1; TRBD1 aligns across 7 bases. The J segment lost 4 bases and the V segment lost 0 bases, leaving 5 bases of the junction unmatched. This CDR3 contains 15 residues. Germline CDR1 and CDR2: MGHRA and YSYEKL. CDR3 in DNA: TGCGCCAGCAGCCAAGATCGGGCAGGGGGCACTGAAGCTTTCTTT. Translated: CASSQDRAGGTEAFF.

This clone appeared once. V usage is TRBV19 and J usage is TRBJ1-5, with no clear D. The CDR3 is 13 amino acids. Trimming took off 2 bases at V and 5 bases at J, with 7 bases between the two ends. Germline V gene lookup returns CDR1 LNHDA and CDR2 SQIVND (reference sequence). For the CDR3, the DNA is TGTGCCAGTAGTATAAAGTCGGATCAGCCCCAGCATTTT. It specifies CASSIKSDQPQHF. The full variable domain, its missing parts supplied by reference TRBV19 and TRBJ1-5, is DGGITQSPKYLFRKEGQNVTLSCEQNLNHDAMYWYRQDPGQGLRLIYYSQIVNDFQKGDIAEGYSVSREKKESFPLTVTSAQKNPTAFYLCASSIKSDQPQHFGDGTRLSIL.

The chain carries TRBV11-3 and TRBJ2-5, with 8 bases identical to TRBD1. The CDR3 sequence is 15 residues long. V was clipped by 5 bases and J by 5 bases; unmatched bases: 10. Germline CDR1 reads SGHNT; CDR2 reads YENEEA. Here the CDR3 DNA reads TGTGCCAGCAGCCCCCTCGGACAGGGTAGGGAGACCCAGTACTTC. Residues: CASSPLGQGRETQYF.

This chain links TRBV7-2 with TRBJ2-7, with D perhaps TRBD1 (6 bases). The CDR3 is 17 residues long. Trimming removed 5 bases at V and 5 bases at J, with 25 bases between. The germline V gene encodes CDR1 SGHTA and CDR2 FQGNSA. The CDR3 DNA sequence: TGTGCCAGCAGCCCCCAAGTCCTCACCGGGACACCAGACGAGCAGTACTTC. As protein: CASSPQVLTGTPDEQYF. The whole variable domain, filled in from reference TRBV7-2 and TRBJ2-7, reads GAGVSQSPSNKVTEKGKDVELRCDPISGHTALYWYRQSLGQGLEFLIYFQGNSAPDKSGLPSDRFSAERTGGSVSTLTIQRTQQEDSAVYLCASSPQVLTGTPDEQYFGPGTRLTVT.

This chain links TRBV5-1 with TRBJ2-7; D ambiguous. Per germline, CDR1 SGHRS and CDR2 YFSETQ. The length of the CDR3 is 13 residues. Trimming removed 5 bases at V and 5 bases at J, with 14 bases between. The CDR3 loop reads CASRETPPHEQYF. The CDR3 DNA sequence: TGCGCCAGCAGAGAGACACCACCCCACGAGCAGTACTTC.

This chain uses TRBV19 with TRBJ1-5, with D unclear. From germline, CDR1 is LNHDA and CDR2 SQIVND (reference sequence). The CDR3 loop spans 16 amino acids. The V and J ends lost 1 base and 5 bases respectively, with 15 bases between them. CDR3 in amino acids: CASSIAGIVSHQPQHF. The CDR3 DNA is TGTGCCAGTAGTATAGCGGGGATCGTGTCCCATCAGCCCCAGCATTTT.

V gene TRBV21-1 combines with J gene TRBJ1-5; the D call in the table, TRBD1, was not verified against the DNA. TRBV21-1 is assigned pseudogene status. This CDR3 has 14 amino acids. The CDR3 nucleotides read TGTGCCAGCACGCCTACAGGGCCCAATCAGCCCCAGCATTTT. Encoded protein: CASTPTGPNQPQHF.

There are a few counts of this clone. The CDR3 sequence is CASSNAFSGANVLTF. The CDR3 nucleotides read TGTGCCAGCAGCAACGCCTTCTCTGGGGCCAACGTCCTGACTTTC. The chain couples TRBV7-3 to TRBJ2-6; D ambiguous. V lost 5 bases and J 0 bases, leaving 8 bases between the germline ends. Germline values: CDR1 SGHTA, CDR2 FQGTGA. CDR3 length: 15 residues.

A word on this clone: The same CDR3 also results from other DNA sequences found in this sample. The CDR3 is CASSPSGDEQYF. The CDR3, as DNA: TGTGCCAGCTCACCATCAGGGGACGAGCAGTACTTC. V is TRBV18 and J is TRBJ2-7; TRBD1 might be the D (6 bases). Germline V gene data show CDR1 as KGHSH and CDR2 as LQKENI. V shed 2 bases and J shed 5 bases, with 7 bases lying between them. The CDR3 is 12 residues long. Full variable domain (outside the CDR3, taken from reference TRBV18 and TRBJ2-7): NAGVMQNPRHLVRRRGQEARLRCSPMKGHSHVYWYRQLPEEGLKFMVYLQKENIIDESGMPKERFSAEFPKEGPSILRIQQVVRGDSAAYFCASSPSGDEQYFGPGTRLTVT.

The J gene is TRBJ2-5, the V gene TRBV5-4; a weak D match, TRBD1 (6 bases). The CDR3 totals 13 residues. Germline-derived CDR1 and CDR2 are SGHNT and YYREEE (reference sequence). V dropped 6 bases and J dropped 2 bases, with 11 bases sitting between them. Written as DNA, the CDR3 is TGTGCCAGCACCACAGGGTTGCAAGAGACCCAGTACTTC. This codes for CASTTGLQETQYF.

The chain has TRBV7-6 and TRBJ2-7; a possible D gene is TRBD2 (6 bases). Germline V gene data show CDR1 as SGHVS and CDR2 as FNYEAQ. Trimming stripped 4 bases from V and 6 bases from J, with 16 bases between. There are 14 residues in the CDR3. The CDR3 DNA is TGTGCCAGCAGCTCCACAGGAGGGCCTGGCGAGCAGTACTTC. It encodes CASSSTGGPGEQYF.

V usage is TRBV10-3 and J usage is TRBJ1-2, with a weak D call TRBD1 (5 bases). This CDR3 is built from 15 residues. Germline V gene lookup returns CDR1 ENHRY and CDR2 SYGVKD. The V gene lost 4 bases and the J gene lost 3 bases, with 15 bases spanning the gap. In DNA form, the CDR3 reads TGTGCCATCAGTGCGCTAGCCGGGGCGGACTATGGCTACACCTTC. Translated, it gives CAISALAGADYGYTF.

V usage is TRBV9 and J usage is TRBJ2-2; tentatively, D is TRBD1 or TRBD2 (6 bases each). Germline values: CDR1 SGDLS, CDR2 YYNGEE. The V gene lost 3 bases and the J gene lost 3 bases, with 9 bases spanning the gap. The CDR3 consists of 14 residues. This CDR3 reads CASSGRGDTGELFF. Written as DNA, the CDR3 is TGTGCCAGCAGCGGGAGGGGGGACACCGGGGAGCTGTTTTTT.

This clone appeared a few times. The chain combines TRBV7-9 with TRBJ1-1, with D possibly matching TRBD1 (5 bases). This CDR3 is built from 15 residues. Trimming removed 7 bases from V and 3 bases from J, with 18 bases in between. Germline CDR1 and CDR2: SEHNR and FQNEAQ (reference sequence). Here the CDR3 reads CASTSARGLDTEAFF. The CDR3 DNA sequence: TGTGCCAGCACCTCTGCAAGGGGATTGGACACTGAAGCTTTCTTT.

The J gene is TRBJ1-5, the V gene TRBV19, with 8 bases aligning to TRBD1. V shed 1 base, J shed 4 bases, and the junction held 12 bases outside the gene matches. CDR1 and CDR2 from the germline V gene are LNHDA and SQIVND (reference sequence). The CDR3 loop spans 18 amino acids. CDR3 in amino acids: CASSIVGRGLLTNQPQHF. In DNA form, the CDR3 reads TGTGCCAGTAGTATAGTTGGCAGGGGGCTTCTTACTAATCAGCCCCAGCATTTT.

V is TRBV11-3 and J is TRBJ2-1; 10 nucleotides agree with TRBD1. Unmatched junction bases numbered 9, after V lost 1 base and J lost 3 bases. This CDR3 is built from 18 residues. Germline V gene data show CDR1 as SGHNT and CDR2 as YENEEA. DNA of the CDR3: TGTGCCAGCAGCTTAGTTCTGACAGGGGGCAAAGTCTACAATGAGCAGTTCTTC. Its protein is CASSLVLTGGKVYNEQFF.

The chain employs TRBV2 and TRBJ2-7; 9 nucleotides align to TRBD1. CDR1 SNHLY and CDR2 FYNNEI come from the germline V gene. The J segment lost 0 bases and the V segment lost 7 bases, leaving 10 bases of the junction unmatched. This CDR3 comprises 16 residues. The CDR3 DNA reads TGTGCCAGCAATGGGGCCCGGGACAGGGACTCCTACGAGCAGTACTTC. Its protein product is CASNGARDRDSYEQYF.

This sequence joins TRBV18 and TRBJ2-5; 7 nucleotides agree with TRBD1. Trimming removed 3 bases from V and 2 bases from J; junction bases left unmatched: 3. This CDR3 comprises 14 residues. Germline CDR1 KGHSH, CDR2 LQKENI. CDR3 nucleotide sequence: TGTGCCAGCTCACCCACAGGGGATCAAGAGACCCAGTACTTC. This gives the protein CASSPTGDQETQYF. Based on the CDR3 plus reference TRBV18 and TRBJ2-5, the full variable domain is NAGVMQNPRHLVRRRGQEARLRCSPMKGHSHVYWYRQLPEEGLKFMVYLQKENIIDESGMPKERFSAEFPKEGPSILRIQQVVRGDSAAYFCASSPTGDQETQYFGPGTRLLVL.

The count of this clone is one. This rearrangement joins TRBV4-1 to TRBJ1-3, with D possibly matching TRBD1 (5 bases). CDR3 length: 13 amino acids. The germline V gene encodes CDR1 MGHRA and CDR2 YSYEKL. Trimming took off 8 bases at V and 1 base at J, with 9 bases between the two ends. The CDR3 DNA follows: TGCGCCAGCGCCGGGGGTTCTGGAAACACCATATATTTT. Translated, it gives CASAGGSGNTIYF.

The CDR3: CASSTRLAGGSYNEQFF. DNA for the CDR3: TGTGCCAGCAGCACCCGACTAGCGGGAGGCTCCTACAATGAGCAGTTCTTC. This rearrangement joins TRBV11-1 to TRBJ2-1; 13 bases map to TRBD2. This CDR3 is 17 amino acids long. Germline V gene sequence: CDR1 SGHAT, CDR2 FQDESV (reference sequence). The V segment lost 5 bases and the J segment 0 bases; nucleotides outside the gene matches: 4.

The chain couples TRBV20-1 to TRBJ2-7; no clear D gene. Germline V lookup: CDR1 DFQATT, CDR2 SNEGSKA (reference sequence). The length of the CDR3 is 10 residues. The germline V and J ends were trimmed by 3 bases and 6 bases, with 6 bases remaining between them. CDR3 residues: CSARESEQYF. The CDR3 bases are TGCAGTGCTAGGGAGAGCGAGCAGTACTTC.